This T cell receptor (beta chain) was recovered during a study of T cells in Graves' hyperthyroidism and ophthalmopathy. Extraction of PBMCs used 8.5 to 10 ml of fresh peripheral blood. The CDR3 regions of TCR beta were amplified from RNA transcripts. Carried out on the TCR CDR3, a first-round RT-PCR used the HTBI primer set. TCRdb analysed the multiplex PCR reads with MiXCR anew, one entry per CDR3 protein. The table shows 600,000 to 800,000 distinct CDR3 sequences, with about a third occurring only once. Sequences were obtained from blood. The receptor's source is a woman between 40 and 55 years old with Graves' hyperthyroidism.

The CDR3 DNA reads as TGTGCCAGTAGCCGTGGACTAGCGGGAGCTGGGGCCAACGTCCTGACTTTC. The encoded protein is CASSRGLAGAGANVLTF. The chain couples TRBV19 to TRBJ2-6, with 13 bases aligning to TRBD2. This CDR3 spans 17 amino acids. Trimming took 6 bases from V and 2 from J; bases not matched to a gene: 4. Germline V gene data show CDR1 as LNHDA and CDR2 as SQIVND (reference sequence). The full variable domain, completed using reference TRBV19 and TRBJ2-6, is DGGITQSPKYLFRKEGQNVTLSCEQNLNHDAMYWYRQDPGQGLRLIYYSQIVNDFQKGDIAEGYSVSREKKESFPLTVTSAQKNPTAFYLCASSRGLAGAGANVLTFGAGSRLTVL.